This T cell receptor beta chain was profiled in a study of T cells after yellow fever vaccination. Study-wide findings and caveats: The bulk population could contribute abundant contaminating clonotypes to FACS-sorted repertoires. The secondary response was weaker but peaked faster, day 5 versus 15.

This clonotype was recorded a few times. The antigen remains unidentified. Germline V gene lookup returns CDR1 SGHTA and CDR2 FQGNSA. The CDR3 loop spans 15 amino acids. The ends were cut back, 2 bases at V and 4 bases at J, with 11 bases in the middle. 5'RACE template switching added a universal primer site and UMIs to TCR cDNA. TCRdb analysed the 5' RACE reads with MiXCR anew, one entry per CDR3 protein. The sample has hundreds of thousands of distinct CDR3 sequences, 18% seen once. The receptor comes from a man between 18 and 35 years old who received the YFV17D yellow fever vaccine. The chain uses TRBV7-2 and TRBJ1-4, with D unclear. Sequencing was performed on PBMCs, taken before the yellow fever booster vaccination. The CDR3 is CASSLFGRYNEKLFF. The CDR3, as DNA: TGTGCCAGCAGCTTATTCGGACGGTATAATGAAAAACTGTTTTTT. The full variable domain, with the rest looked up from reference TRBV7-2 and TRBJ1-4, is GAGVSQSPSNKVTEKGKDVELRCDPISGHTALYWYRQSLGQGLEFLIYFQGNSAPDKSGLPSDRFSAERTGGSVSTLTIQRTQQEDSAVYLCASSLFGRYNEKLFFGSGTQLSVL.